This T cell receptor beta chain was recorded in a study of stem cell transplantation in POMP-related autoinflammatory disease. TCRdb's copy holds only in-frame clones and misses some; the assay was immunoSEQ multiplex PCR. The table has some 65,000 clones, approximately 91% seen once. V was trimmed by 2 bases and J by 6 bases, leaving 8 bases between them. The CDR3 contains 12 residues. Germline values: CDR1 MNHNS, CDR2 SASEGT. The material sequenced was CD4+ T cells from PBMCs, taken after stem cell transplantation. V is TRBV6-1 and J is TRBJ2-7; D ambiguous. This TCR was sampled from a human patient with POMP-related autoinflammation and immune dysregulation (PRAID). Some T cells may trace back to the graft donor. CDR3 in amino acids: CASSESRTEQYV. In nucleotides, the CDR3 is TGTGCCAGCAGTGAATCTCGTACCGAGCAGTACGTC.